The next 32 T cell receptor beta chains were all read from a single sample in a study of post-analysis software for immune sequencing data. Broader study findings: Comparison of patients with controls showed 4 to 6 TRBV segments more frequent in patients, TRBV5-6, TRBV5-1 and TRBV20-1 among them.

These receptors' antigens are unknown. Unique molecular identifiers tagged the TCR beta cDNA libraries. TCRdb ran MiXCR on the PCR reads and lists one entry per CDR3 protein. Of roughly 540,000 distinct CDR3 sequences in the sample, approximately 34% are singletons; the top ten hold roughly 6%. The sample taken for sequencing was blood. Receptors originate from a girl younger than 18 with multiple sclerosis.

This clonotype was counted at least ten times. The V and J genes are TRBV12-3 or TRBV12-4 and TRBJ2-3; D call uncertain. This CDR3 is 12 amino acids long. The V gene lost 5 bases and the J gene lost 2 bases, with 5 bases spanning the gap. CDR3 protein: CASSPYTDTQYF. CDR3 in DNA: TGTGCCAGCAGTCCCTACACAGATACGCAGTATTTT.

J is TRBJ2-4 and V is TRBV5-1, with D hard to call. Germline loops: CDR1 SGHRS, CDR2 YFSETQ. V was trimmed by 4 bases and J by 7 bases, leaving 21 bases between them. This CDR3 contains 16 residues. CDR3 DNA: TGCGCCAGCAGCGGCCCCGTGGAGTCGAGTAGGAACATTCAGTACTTC. Encoded protein: CASSGPVESSRNIQYF.

The CDR3 loop is CASSPDSQLYEQYF. CDR3 nucleotides: TGTGCCAGCAGCCCCGACAGCCAACTCTACGAGCAGTACTTC. The chain combines TRBV5-4 with TRBJ2-7; tentatively, D is TRBD1 (5 bases). The V and J ends lost 4 bases and 3 bases respectively, with 14 bases between them. From germline, CDR1 is SGHNT and CDR2 YYREEE (reference sequence). The CDR3 consists of 14 residues.

The chain links TRBV15 to TRBJ2-7; D may be TRBD2 (5 bases). The CDR3 contains 12 residues. Germline CDR1 LNHNV, CDR2 YYDKDF (reference sequence). In DNA, the CDR3 is TGTGCGACCCGGGGTTCTGGCTACGAGCAGTACTTC. Residues: CATRGSGYEQYF.

This clonotype was observed a few times. This chain connects TRBV5-4 to TRBJ2-6; TRBD1 is a possible D gene (6 bases). Germline V CDR1 and CDR2: SGHNT, YYREEE (reference sequence). Trimming took off 0 bases at V and 1 base at J, with 14 bases between the two ends. This CDR3 spans 18 amino acids. The DNA for the CDR3 is TGTGCCAGCAGCTTGGAAGGGCAGGGGAGTTCTGGGGCCAACGTCCTGACTTTC. Encoded protein: CASSLEGQGSSGANVLTF.

This chain connects TRBV20-1 to TRBJ2-5; 8 nucleotides line up with TRBD2. The J call may be incorrect, as the DNA end agrees better with TRBJ2-7. The CDR3 is 13 residues long. Germline V gene sequence: CDR1 DFQATT, CDR2 SNEGSKA (reference sequence). The CDR3 DNA sequence: TGCAGTGCTAGTATTGCGGGGGGCTACGAGCAGTACTTC. Translation gives CSASIAGGYEQYF.

The chain uses TRBV5-1 and TRBJ2-5; 9 bases fit TRBD1. Germline V gene data show CDR1 as SGHRS and CDR2 as YFSETQ. J gave up 2 bases and V 0 bases, and 2 bases lay outside the gene matches. This CDR3 spans 15 amino acids. CDR3 DNA sequence: TGCGCCAGCAGCTTGGGGGACAGGGCTCAAGAGACCCAGTACTTC. Translation: CASSLGDRAQETQYF.

The chain couples TRBV6-5 to TRBJ1-1; possible D gene TRBD1, 6 bases. The CDR3 has 14 amino acids. The ends were cut back, 7 bases at V and 4 bases at J, with 16 bases in the middle. The germline V gene has CDR1 MNHEY and CDR2 SVGAGI. The CDR3 nucleotides are TGTGCCAGCAATGGGGGGCAGTACTCCACTGAAGCTTTCTTT. Its translation: CASNGGQYSTEAFF.

The genes are TRBV12-3 or TRBV12-4 and TRBJ2-1, with a possible D match to TRBD1 (6 bases). The CDR3 has 16 amino acids. V shed 4 bases and J shed 0 bases, with 13 bases lying between them. This CDR3 is CASSSEGDLSYNEQFF. CDR3 bases: TGTGCCAGCAGTTCCGAGGGGGACCTCTCCTACAATGAGCAGTTCTTC.

In its sample, this clonotype was seen once. This rearrangement joins TRBV7-2 to TRBJ2-5; 8 nucleotides align to TRBD2. The ends lost 5 bases at V and 5 bases at J; junction bases unmatched: 4. The germline CDR1 and CDR2 sequences are SGHTA and FQGNSA. This CDR3 is built from 13 residues. The CDR3 here is CASSTSGGETQYF. The CDR3 coding sequence is TGTGCCAGCAGCACTAGCGGAGGGGAGACCCAGTACTTC.

V gene TRBV5-8 combines with J gene TRBJ1-1, with D maybe TRBD1 (5 bases). Germline CDR1 reads SGHTS; CDR2 reads YDEGEE. This CDR3 comprises 16 residues. V was trimmed by 1 base and J by 2 bases, leaving 15 bases between them. The CDR3 region is CASSLHLRGANTEAFF. CDR3 DNA sequence: TGTGCCAGCAGCTTGCACCTTAGAGGGGCCAACACTGAAGCTTTCTTT.

The V call is TRBV29-1, the J call TRBJ2-1; possible D gene TRBD1, 5 bases. Per germline, CDR1 SQVTM and CDR2 ANQGSEA. The CDR3 has 12 amino acids. V shed 4 bases and J shed 2 bases, with 6 bases lying between them. The CDR3 is CSVGRAYNEQFF. CDR3 nucleotide sequence: TGCAGCGTTGGCAGGGCCTACAATGAGCAGTTCTTC.

In its sample, this clonotype was seen a few times. The V and J genes are TRBV29-1 and TRBJ2-7, with 15 nucleotides matching TRBD2. V dropped 4 bases and J dropped 3; count of bases not matched to a gene: 7. Germline V gene lookup returns CDR1 SQVTM and CDR2 ANQGSEA. This CDR3 region has 16 residues. CDR3 in DNA: TGCAGCGTTGGGGGACTAGCGGGGGGCCCAAACTACGAGCAGTACTTC. Translation gives CSVGGLAGGPNYEQYF.

The chain recombines TRBV14 with TRBJ2-1; D ambiguous. V was pared by 4 bases and J by 0 bases, with 13 bases between. Germline V gene lookup returns CDR1 SGHDN and CDR2 FVKESK. This CDR3 has 16 amino acids. The CDR3 DNA sequence: TGTGCCAGCAGCCGCCAAACAGTGAGCTCCTACAATGAGCAGTTCTTC. Translated: CASSRQTVSSYNEQFF.

The chain links TRBV4-1 to TRBJ2-1; 9 bases are shared with TRBD1. CDR1 and CDR2 (germline): MGHRA, YSYEKL. This CDR3 spans 16 amino acids. With V trimmed by 1 base and J by 7 bases, 8 bases remained unmatched. The CDR3 bases are TGCGCCAGCAGCCAAGTGGGCGGGACAGGGTTAAATGAGCAGTTCTTC. Encoded protein: CASSQVGGTGLNEQFF.

The chain joins TRBV6-5 to TRBJ2-7; a possible D gene is TRBD1 (6 bases). V gave up 8 bases and J gave up 0 bases, with 14 bases separating them. Germline V gene lookup returns CDR1 MNHEY and CDR2 SVGAGI. The CDR3 spans 14 residues. CDR3 sequence reads: CASPRTESSYEQYF. CDR3 DNA sequence: TGTGCCAGCCCCCGGACAGAAAGCTCCTACGAGCAGTACTTC.

The rearrangement uses TRBV20-1 and TRBJ2-7; 10 positions match TRBD2. Germline CDR1 is DFQATT and CDR2 is SNEGSKA (reference sequence). CDR3 length equals 18 residues. The junction had 17 bases not matched to a gene; V was cut back by 5 bases and J by 1 base. The CDR3, as DNA: TGCAGTGCTTACAGACTAGCGGGCCCTGGGGCCCTGTCCTACGAGCAGTACTTC. Its translation: CSAYRLAGPGALSYEQYF.

The V and J genes are TRBV7-2 and TRBJ2-1, with TRBD2 identical over 9 bases. The CDR3 runs 16 residues. The V gene end was trimmed by 1 base and the J gene end by 6 bases; junction bases not matched to a gene: 7. Germline loops: CDR1 SGHTA, CDR2 FQGNSA. The CDR3 is CASSLDSSGGLNEQFF. DNA of the CDR3: TGTGCCAGCAGCTTAGATAGTAGCGGGGGACTCAATGAGCAGTTCTTC.

In its sample, this clonotype was seen many times. The rearrangement uses TRBV9 and TRBJ2-3; 8 bases match TRBD1. The CDR3 covers 15 residues. The germline V gene encodes CDR1 SGDLS and CDR2 YYNGEE. Germline trimming cut 4 bases from V and 6 bases from J; bases unmatched to any gene: 10. The DNA for the CDR3 is TGTGCCAGCAGCATACAGGACAGGGCCCCGGATACGCAGTATTTT. The encoded protein is CASSIQDRAPDTQYF.

This chain links TRBV5-1 with TRBJ2-7; the match to TRBD1 covers 7 bases. Germline trimming cut 4 bases from V and 5 bases from J; bases unmatched to any gene: 9. The CDR3 totals 14 residues. The germline V gene encodes CDR1 SGHRS and CDR2 YFSETQ. The CDR3 spells CASSMRGTGDEQYF. The CDR3 coding sequence is TGCGCCAGCAGCATGAGGGGAACAGGGGACGAGCAGTACTTC.

This clonotype showed up just a few times. The chain combines TRBV5-1 with TRBJ1-1, with D unresolved. The CDR3 is 14 residues long. Trimming pared 3 bases from V and 4 bases from J, leaving 13 bases between. The germline V gene encodes CDR1 SGHRS and CDR2 YFSETQ. CDR3 DNA: TGCGCCAGCAGCTCTGCGGGGTCTGCCACTGAAGCTTTCTTT. Protein: CASSSAGSATEAFF.

V is TRBV20-1 and J is TRBJ1-1; D is uncertain. Germline CDR1 reads DFQATT; CDR2 reads SNEGSKA (reference sequence). The CDR3 runs 13 residues. Trimming pared 3 bases from V and 2 bases from J, leaving 10 bases between. The CDR3 DNA reads TGCAGTGCTAGCGCGGGTGGCAACACTGAAGCTTTCTTT. It translates to CSASAGGNTEAFF.

V is TRBV12-3 or TRBV12-4 and J is TRBJ2-1, with 12 positions matching TRBD2. Trimming at V came to 8 bases and at J to 4 bases, leaving 3 bases not matched to a gene. The CDR3 length is 14 residues. The CDR3 sequence: CASWTSGAYNEQFF. In DNA form, the CDR3 reads TGTGCCAGCTGGACTAGCGGGGCGTACAATGAGCAGTTCTTC.

The gene calls are TRBV14 and TRBJ2-1; TRBD2 agrees at 7 bases. Germline trimming cut 6 bases from V and 7 bases from J; bases unmatched to any gene: 15. Germline V CDR1 and CDR2: SGHDN, FVKESK. The CDR3 contains 16 residues. The CDR3 DNA follows: TGTGCCAGCAGTGTACTCGGGAGCGGGGAGGCAAATGAGCAGTTCTTC. Its translation is CASSVLGSGEANEQFF.

The gene calls are TRBV20-1 and TRBJ2-1, with 7 bases identical to TRBD1. The J call is uncertain, as TRBJ2-7 better fits the DNA end. The CDR3 runs 15 residues. Germline CDR1 reads DFQATT; CDR2 reads SNEGSKA (reference sequence). The CDR3 sequence is CSARQGVVAYNEQYF. The CDR3 coding sequence is TGCAGTGCGAGACAGGGAGTAGTTGCCTACAATGAGCAGTACTTC.

This chain uses TRBV20-1 with TRBJ1-1; TRBD1 might be the D (6 bases). CDR3 length equals 13 residues. CDR1 and CDR2 from the germline V gene are DFQATT and SNEGSKA (reference sequence). The V end was cut by 2 bases, the J end by 6 bases, with 13 bases between. In DNA form, the CDR3 reads TGCAGTGCTAGATCGCACAGGGTCGCTGAAGCTTTCTTT. Residues: CSARSHRVAEAFF.

This clonotype was observed a few times. This chain links TRBV7-2 with TRBJ2-3; D not resolved. CDR3 length: 13 amino acids. Germline-derived CDR1 and CDR2 are SGHTA and FQGNSA. The V and J ends lost 3 bases and 1 base respectively, with 5 bases between them. CDR3 region: CASSFQRTDTQYF. CDR3 coding DNA: TGTGCCAGCAGCTTCCAGCGCACAGATACGCAGTATTTT.

The J gene is TRBJ1-2, the V gene TRBV20-1; D is perhaps TRBD1 (6 bases). The CDR3 runs 12 residues. The V gene's germline CDR1 is DFQATT and CDR2 SNEGSKA (reference sequence). Trimming cost V 3 bases and J 2 bases, with 7 bases left between them. Written as DNA, the CDR3 is TGCAGTGCTAGCGGGGGCAACTATGGCTACACCTTC. It yields the protein CSASGGNYGYTF.

This chain uses TRBV5-1 with TRBJ2-1, with TRBD2 matching 9 bases. The V and J ends lost 8 bases and 3 bases, in that order; junction bases with no gene match: 12. The CDR3 sequence is 16 residues long. CDR1 and CDR2 from the germline V gene are SGHRS and YFSETQ. This CDR3 reads CASSLLLAGDYNEQFF. In DNA form, the CDR3 reads TGCGCCAGTTCTCTACTTTTAGCGGGGGACTACAATGAGCAGTTCTTC.

This chain uses TRBV4-2 with TRBJ2-1; D is possibly TRBD1 or TRBD2 (5 bases each). CDR3 length: 17 amino acids. V lost 3 bases and J 10 bases, leaving 25 bases between the germline ends. The germline CDR1 and CDR2 sequences are LGHNA and YNFKEQ. The CDR3 sequence is CASSHDIGDGAIREQFF. DNA of the CDR3: TGTGCCAGCAGCCATGACATAGGGGACGGGGCGATTCGAGAGCAGTTCTTC.

This clonotype was observed a handful of times. The V gene is TRBV11-2, the J gene TRBJ2-7; D call uncertain. Germline loops: CDR1 SGHAT, CDR2 FQNNGV. This CDR3 region has 11 residues. V gave up 5 bases and J gave up 5 bases, with 7 bases separating them. CDR3 region: CASSPFDEQYF. CDR3 coding DNA: TGTGCCAGCAGCCCCTTTGACGAGCAGTACTTC.

V gene TRBV5-1 combines with J gene TRBJ2-1; 8 bases align to TRBD2. Germline CDR1 and CDR2: SGHRS and YFSETQ. The length of the CDR3 is 16 residues. Germline trimming cut 1 base from V and 7 bases from J; bases unmatched to any gene: 10. CDR3 coding DNA: TGCGCCAGCAGCTTGAAAACGGGGGGGCCTAATAATGAGCAGTTCTTC. Translating it yields CASSLKTGGPNNEQFF.